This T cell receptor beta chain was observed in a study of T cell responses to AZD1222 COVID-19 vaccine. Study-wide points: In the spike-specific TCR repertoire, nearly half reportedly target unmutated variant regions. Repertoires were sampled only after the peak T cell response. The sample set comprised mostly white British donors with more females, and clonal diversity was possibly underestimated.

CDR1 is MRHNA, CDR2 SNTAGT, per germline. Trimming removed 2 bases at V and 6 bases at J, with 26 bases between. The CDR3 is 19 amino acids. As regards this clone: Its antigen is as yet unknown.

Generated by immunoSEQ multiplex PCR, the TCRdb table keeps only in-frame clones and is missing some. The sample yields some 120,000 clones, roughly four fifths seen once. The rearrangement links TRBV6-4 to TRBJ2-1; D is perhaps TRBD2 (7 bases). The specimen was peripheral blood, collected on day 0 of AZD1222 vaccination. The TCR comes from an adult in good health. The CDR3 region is CASSDATWGGESRGNEQFF. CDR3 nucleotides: TGTGCCAGCAGTGACGCGACTTGGGGGGGCGAAAGTAGGGGCAATGAGCAGTTCTTC.